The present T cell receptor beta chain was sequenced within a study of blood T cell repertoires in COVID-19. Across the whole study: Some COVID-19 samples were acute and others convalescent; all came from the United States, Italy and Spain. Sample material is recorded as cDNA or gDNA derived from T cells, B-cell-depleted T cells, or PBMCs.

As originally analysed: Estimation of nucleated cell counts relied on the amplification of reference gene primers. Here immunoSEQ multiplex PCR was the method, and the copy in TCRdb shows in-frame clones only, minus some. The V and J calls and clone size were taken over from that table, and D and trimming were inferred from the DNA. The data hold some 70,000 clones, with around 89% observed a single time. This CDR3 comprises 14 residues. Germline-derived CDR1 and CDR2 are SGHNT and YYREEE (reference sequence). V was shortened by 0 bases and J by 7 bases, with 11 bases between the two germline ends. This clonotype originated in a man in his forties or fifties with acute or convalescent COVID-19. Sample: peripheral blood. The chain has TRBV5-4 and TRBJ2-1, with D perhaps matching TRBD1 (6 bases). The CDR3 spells CASSLDQGSNEQFF. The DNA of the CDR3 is TGTGCCAGCAGCTTGGACCAGGGGAGTAATGAGCAGTTCTTC.